A selection of T cell receptor beta chains follows, all from one sample in a study of blood T cells in healthy people across ages. TCRdb itself ran the 5' RACE reads through MiXCR, one entry per CDR3 protein. The repertoire holds 780,000 or so distinct CDR3 sequences, with 20% to 30% as singletons. These records were also assigned to another study, of T cells of mothers and their children.

The sample was blood. These receptors all come from a boy between 10 and 17 years old in good health. The CDR3 runs from the conserved cysteine through the conserved F or W. Fields, in order: clone size, V gene, J gene, D gene, CDR3 protein, CDR3 DNA. The D gene is left open where the match is weak. For some rows the clone size is stated as once, few or many, or as a class when expanded; others skip it.

NA	TRBV24-1	TRBJ2-7	TRBD1	CATSGQGKKNEQYF	TGTGCCACAAGCGGACAGGGCAAAAAGAACGAGCAGTACTTC
few	TRBV6-2/TRBV6-3	TRBJ2-4	TRBD1	CASSLADRDSRIQYF	TGTGCCAGCTCCCTCGCGGACAGGGACTCTCGCATTCAGTACTTC
NA	TRBV21-1	TRBJ2-1	NA	CASSKEDGRGAYNEQFF	TGTGCCAGCAGCAAAGAAGATGGGCGGGGGGCCTACAATGAGCAGTTCTTC
NA	TRBV14	TRBJ2-7	NA	CASSQINSPAEQYF	TGTGCCAGCAGCCAAATTAATTCACCTGCCGAGCAGTACTTC
few	TRBV29-1	TRBJ2-5	TRBD2	CSVVGDNERLAGDGETQYF	TGCAGCGTTGTAGGAGATAACGAAAGACTAGCGGGAGATGGAGAGACCCAGTACTTC
few	TRBV7-8	TRBJ2-5	NA	CASSLDQGRVETQYF	TGTGCCAGCAGCTTAGATCAGGGGAGGGTAGAGACCCAGTACTTC
NA	TRBV20-1	TRBJ1-2	NA	CSAVPGAFDGYTF	TGCAGTGCCGTCCCCGGGGCCTTCGATGGCTACACCTTC
NA	TRBV5-1	TRBJ2-7	NA	CASSLNQGNMYEQYF	TGCGCCAGCAGCCTTAACCAGGGGAATATGTACGAGCAGTACTTC
NA	TRBV27	TRBJ2-1	NA	CASSGGLAWEQFF	TGTGCCAGCAGTGGGGGGCTAGCGTGGGAGCAGTTCTTC
NA	TRBV5-6	TRBJ2-3	NA	CASDRGGGTDTQYF	TGTGCCAGCGACCGAGGGGGAGGCACAGATACGCAGTATTTT
NA	TRBV7-2	TRBJ2-3	TRBD2	CASSNSGYSTDTQYF	TGTGCCAGCAGCAATAGCGGGTATAGCACAGATACGCAGTATTTT
NA	TRBV7-9	TRBJ1-4	NA	CASSLAGFEKLFF	TGTGCCAGCAGCTTAGCCGGCTTTGAAAAACTGTTTTTT
few	TRBV28	TRBJ1-4	TRBD1	CASSLRTGFGEKLFF	TGTGCCAGCAGTTTAAGGACAGGGTTTGGGGAAAAACTGTTTTTT
few	TRBV24-1	TRBJ1-1	NA	CATSDFQVEAFF	TGTGCCACCAGTGATTTTCAGGTTGAAGCTTTCTTT
once	TRBV12-3/TRBV12-4	TRBJ1-1	NA	CASSLQPGTEAFF	TGTGCCAGCAGCCTCCAACCTGGCACTGAAGCTTTCTTT
NA	TRBV29-1	TRBJ2-7	NA	CSVFTTSYEQYF	TGCAGCGTTTTTACGACCTCCTACGAGCAGTACTTC
few	TRBV20-1	TRBJ2-1	NA	CSASIPWDNEQFF	TGCAGTGCTTCCATTCCTTGGGACAATGAGCAGTTCTTC
NA	TRBV6-5	TRBJ2-3	TRBD1	CASSYLSGTGATNTQYF	TGTGCCAGCAGTTACTTATCCGGGACAGGGGCAACAAATACGCAGTATTTT
NA	TRBV12-3/TRBV12-4	TRBJ2-7	TRBD1	CASRQTGGEQYF	TGTGCCAGCAGGCAGACAGGGGGCGAGCAGTACTTC
NA	TRBV25-1	TRBJ2-3	TRBD2	CASSEAGGGAVDTQYF	TGTGCCAGCAGTGAAGCCGGCGGGGGGGCGGTAGATACGCAGTATTTT
NA	TRBV15	TRBJ2-1	NA	CATSRDPGEAEQFF	TGTGCCACCAGCAGAGATCCGGGAGAGGCTGAGCAGTTCTTC
NA	TRBV12-3/TRBV12-4	TRBJ2-3	NA	CASSEGSVASTDTQYF	TGTGCCAGCAGCGAGGGGTCGGTGGCGAGCACAGATACGCAGTATTTT
NA	TRBV27	TRBJ1-1	NA	CASSFIQNTEAFF	TGTGCCAGCAGTTTTATCCAGAACACTGAAGCTTTCTTT
NA	TRBV4-2	TRBJ2-7	NA	CASSQVLAVYEQYF	TGTGCCAGCAGCCAAGTGTTGGCAGTCTACGAGCAGTACTTC
few	TRBV5-8	TRBJ1-1	TRBD1	CASTTGAKSGGAFF	TGTGCCAGCACCACTGGGGCGAAATCAGGGGGGGCTTTCTTT
NA	TRBV3-1	TRBJ1-4	NA	CASSHLTRGHDTMGANEKLFF	TGTGCCAGCAGCCACCTGACGAGGGGACATGATACTATGGGAGCTAATGAAAAACTGTTTTTT
NA	TRBV12-5	TRBJ2-5	NA	CASGLGSLEETQYF	TGTGCTAGTGGTTTGGGGAGTTTAGAAGAGACCCAGTACTTC
NA	TRBV9	TRBJ2-7	NA	CASSVNSRGDHEQYF	TGTGCCAGCAGCGTGAACAGTAGAGGCGACCACGAGCAGTACTTC
NA	TRBV7-9	TRBJ2-7	NA	CASSFVGSPYEQYF	TGTGCCAGCAGCTTTGTCGGGAGCCCCTACGAGCAGTACTTC
NA	TRBV7-9	TRBJ2-7	TRBD2	CASSSSGTSGRYEQYF	TGTGCCAGCAGCTCGAGCGGGACTAGCGGGAGGTACGAGCAGTACTTC
NA	TRBV29-1	TRBJ2-7	TRBD2	CSVEVQGGYAEQYF	TGCAGCGTTGAAGTCCAGGGAGGGTACGCCGAGCAGTACTTC
NA	TRBV19	TRBJ2-6	TRBD2	CASSNLAAGANVLTF	TGTGCCAGTAGTAACCTAGCGGCTGGGGCCAACGTCCTGACTTTC
few	TRBV4-1	TRBJ2-1	NA	CASSQDWAGTYNEQFF	TGCGCCAGCAGCCAAGATTGGGCCGGAACCTACAATGAGCAGTTCTTC
NA	TRBV12-3/TRBV12-4	TRBJ2-7	TRBD2	CTSSRLAGLAGASYEQYF	TGTACCAGCAGTAGACTCGCGGGACTAGCGGGGGCCTCCTACGAGCAGTACTTC
NA	TRBV20-1	TRBJ2-5	NA	CSARDNPRGSEEAQYF	TGCAGTGCTAGAGACAACCCTAGGGGTTCCGAAGAGGCCCAGTACTTC
NA	TRBV7-8	TRBJ1-6	NA	CASSLGSPHSPLHF	TGTGCCAGCAGCTTAGGGTCTCCCCATTCACCCCTCCACTTT
NA	TRBV20-1	TRBJ2-5	NA	CSAHHGYQETQYF	TGCAGTGCGCATCACGGCTACCAAGAGACCCAGTACTTC
NA	TRBV6-2/TRBV6-3	TRBJ1-4	NA	CASSPGRGREKLFF	TGTGCCAGCAGTCCCGGCCGGGGGAGAGAAAAACTGTTTTTT
few	TRBV27	TRBJ2-7	TRBD2	CASSEGTSGYEQYF	TGTGCCAGCAGTGAAGGGACTAGCGGTTACGAGCAGTACTTC
few	TRBV12-3/TRBV12-4	TRBJ2-1	TRBD2	CASNSRGLAGSSYNEQFF	TGTGCCAGCAATTCACGGGGACTAGCGGGGAGCTCCTACAATGAGCAGTTCTTC
NA	TRBV6-5	TRBJ2-1	TRBD2	CASSYKITLRTSGTYNEQFF	TGTGCCAGCAGTTACAAAATTACACTTAGGACTAGCGGGACGTACAATGAGCAGTTCTTC
NA	TRBV4-3	TRBJ2-4	NA	CASSQEAPNTAGEGAKNIQYF	TGCGCCAGCAGCCAGGAGGCCCCCAACACTGCAGGGGAAGGAGCCAAAAACATTCAGTACTTC
many	TRBV28	TRBJ2-5	NA	CASSITGIAETQYF	TGTGCCAGCAGCATAACCGGGATCGCGGAGACCCAGTACTTC
few	TRBV9	TRBJ2-1	TRBD2	CASSVVSGSGDNEQFF	TGTGCCAGCAGCGTAGTTAGCGGGAGTGGAGATAATGAGCAATTCTTC
many	TRBV6-2/TRBV6-3	TRBJ2-1	TRBD2	CASSYSPTSGVYNEQFF	TGTGCCAGCAGTTACTCGCCAACTAGCGGAGTTTACAATGAGCAGTTCTTC
NA	TRBV4-2	TRBJ2-1	TRBD2	CASSQDVTGLVNEQFF	TGTGCCAGCAGCCAAGACGTAACGGGACTAGTCAATGAGCAGTTCTTC
NA	TRBV6-5	TRBJ1-2	NA	CASYRDGYTF	TGTGCCAGCTACAGGGACGGCTACACCTTC
NA	TRBV6-6	TRBJ1-1	NA	CASSLDLQAFF	TGTGCCAGCAGTCTGGATCTCCAAGCTTTCTTT
NA	TRBV20-1	TRBJ1-5	NA	CSAIRTGYNQPQHF	TGCAGTGCTATTCGCACAGGGTACAATCAGCCCCAGCATTTT
NA	TRBV6-4	TRBJ2-3	NA	CASSPGADTDTQYF	TGTGCCAGCAGTCCGGGGGCCGACACAGATACGCAGTATTTT
many	TRBV27	TRBJ2-7	NA	CASSLGGSEQYF	TGTGCCAGCAGTTTAGGGGGGTCCGAGCAGTACTTC